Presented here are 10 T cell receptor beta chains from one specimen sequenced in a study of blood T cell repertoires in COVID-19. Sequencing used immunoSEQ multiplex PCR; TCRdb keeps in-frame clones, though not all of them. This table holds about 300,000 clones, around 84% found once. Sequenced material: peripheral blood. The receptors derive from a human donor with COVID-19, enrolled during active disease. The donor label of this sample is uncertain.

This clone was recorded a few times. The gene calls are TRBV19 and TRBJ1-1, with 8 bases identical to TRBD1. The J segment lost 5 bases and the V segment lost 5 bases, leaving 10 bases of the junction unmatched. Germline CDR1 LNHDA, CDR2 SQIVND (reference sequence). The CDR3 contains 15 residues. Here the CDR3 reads CASSGLQGAKTEAFF. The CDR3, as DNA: TGTGCCAGTAGTGGTCTCCAGGGGGCGAAAACTGAAGCTTTCTTT.

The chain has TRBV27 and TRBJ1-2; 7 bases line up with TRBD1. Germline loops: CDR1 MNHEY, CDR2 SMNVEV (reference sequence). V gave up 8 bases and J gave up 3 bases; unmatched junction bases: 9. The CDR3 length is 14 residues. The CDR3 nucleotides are TGTGCCAGCGCCCGCCGGGACAGAGACTATGGCTACACCTTC. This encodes CASARRDRDYGYTF.

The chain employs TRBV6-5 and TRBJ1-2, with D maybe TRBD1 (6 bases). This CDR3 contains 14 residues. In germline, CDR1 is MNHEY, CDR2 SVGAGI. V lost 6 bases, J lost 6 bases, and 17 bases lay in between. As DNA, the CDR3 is TGTGCCAGCAGCCGATCGGGACATTTTAATGGCTACACCTTC. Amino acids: CASSRSGHFNGYTF.

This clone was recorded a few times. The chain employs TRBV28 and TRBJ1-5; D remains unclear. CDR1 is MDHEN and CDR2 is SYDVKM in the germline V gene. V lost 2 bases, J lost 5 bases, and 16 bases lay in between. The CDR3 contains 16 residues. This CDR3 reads CASSLPAGIGDQPQHF. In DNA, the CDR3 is TGTGCCAGCAGTTTACCGGCGGGGATCGGGGATCAGCCCCAGCATTTT.

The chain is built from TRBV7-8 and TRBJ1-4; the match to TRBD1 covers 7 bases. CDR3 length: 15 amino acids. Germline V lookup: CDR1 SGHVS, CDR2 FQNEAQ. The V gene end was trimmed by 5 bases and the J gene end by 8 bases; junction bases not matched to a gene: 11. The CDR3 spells CASSPRQGEVEKLFF. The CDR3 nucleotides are TGTGCCAGCAGCCCGAGACAGGGAGAGGTCGAAAAACTGTTTTTT.

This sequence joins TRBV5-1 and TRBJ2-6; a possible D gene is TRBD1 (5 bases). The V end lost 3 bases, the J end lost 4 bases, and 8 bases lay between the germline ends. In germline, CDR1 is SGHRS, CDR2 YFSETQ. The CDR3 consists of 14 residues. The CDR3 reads CASSWGGGANVLTF. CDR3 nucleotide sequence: TGCGCCAGCAGCTGGGGCGGCGGGGCCAACGTCCTGACTTTC.

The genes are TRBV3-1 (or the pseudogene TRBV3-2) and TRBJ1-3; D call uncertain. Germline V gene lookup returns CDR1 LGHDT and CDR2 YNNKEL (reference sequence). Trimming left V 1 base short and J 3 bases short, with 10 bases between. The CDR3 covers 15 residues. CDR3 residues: CASSQVYTVGNTIYF. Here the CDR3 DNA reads TGTGCCAGCAGCCAAGTTTACACAGTTGGAAACACCATATATTTT.

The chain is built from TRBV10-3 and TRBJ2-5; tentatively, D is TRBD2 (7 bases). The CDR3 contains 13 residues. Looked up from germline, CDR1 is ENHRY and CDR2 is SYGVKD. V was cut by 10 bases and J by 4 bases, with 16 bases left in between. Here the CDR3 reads CATGTGGGETQYF. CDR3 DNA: TGTGCCACCGGTACGGGGGGCGGAGAGACCCAGTACTTC.

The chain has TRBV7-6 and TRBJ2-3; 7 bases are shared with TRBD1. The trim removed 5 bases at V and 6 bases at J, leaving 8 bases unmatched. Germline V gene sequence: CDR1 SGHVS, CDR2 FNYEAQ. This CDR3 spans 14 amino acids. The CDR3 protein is CASSTTGFPDTQYF. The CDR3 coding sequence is TGTGCCAGCAGCACGACAGGGTTCCCGGATACGCAGTATTTT.

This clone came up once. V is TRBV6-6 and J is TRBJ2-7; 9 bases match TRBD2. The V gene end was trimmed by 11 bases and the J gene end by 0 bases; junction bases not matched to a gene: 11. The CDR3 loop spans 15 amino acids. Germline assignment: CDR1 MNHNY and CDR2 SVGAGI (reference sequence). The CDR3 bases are TGTGCCCAGCAGGGGCTAGCGGGGAGCTCCTACGAGCAGTACTTC. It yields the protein CAQQGLAGSSYEQYF.